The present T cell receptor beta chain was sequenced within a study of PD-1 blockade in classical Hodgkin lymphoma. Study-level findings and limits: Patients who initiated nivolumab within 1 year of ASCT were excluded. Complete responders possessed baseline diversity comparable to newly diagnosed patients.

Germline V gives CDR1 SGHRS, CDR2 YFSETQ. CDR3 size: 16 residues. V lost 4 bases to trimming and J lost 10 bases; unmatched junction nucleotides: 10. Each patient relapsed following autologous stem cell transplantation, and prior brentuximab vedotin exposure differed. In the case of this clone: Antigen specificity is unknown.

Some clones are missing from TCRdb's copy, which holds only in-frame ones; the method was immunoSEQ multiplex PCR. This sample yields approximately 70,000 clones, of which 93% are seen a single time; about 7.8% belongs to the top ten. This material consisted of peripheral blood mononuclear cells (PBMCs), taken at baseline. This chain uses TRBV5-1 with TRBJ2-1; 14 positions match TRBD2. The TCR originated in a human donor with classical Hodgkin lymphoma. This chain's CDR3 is CASSPRTSGGLGEQFF. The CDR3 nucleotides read TGCGCCAGCAGCCCCCGGACTAGCGGGGGGCTTGGGGAGCAGTTCTTC. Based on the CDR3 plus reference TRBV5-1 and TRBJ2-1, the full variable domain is KAGVTQTPRYLIKTRGQQVTLSCSPISGHRSVSWYQQTPGQGLQFLFEYFSETQRNKGNFPGRFSGRQFSNSRSEMNVSTLELGDSALYLCASSPRTSGGLGEQFFGPGTRLTVL.